This TCR beta chain derives from a study of blood T cells in healthy people across ages. General study findings and limits: Older age went with lower TCR beta diversity per million T cells, in a roughly linear way. Because donor CMV status was unknown, expanded clonotype changes were possibly confounded.

This clonotype has just a few counts. The antigen remains unidentified. A J-beta primer mix and a sample-barcoded 5' primer were used in a second PCR of about 7 to 12 cycles. TCRdb analysed the 5' RACE reads with MiXCR anew, one entry per CDR3 protein. The sample includes 1.5 million to 2 million distinct CDR3 sequences, approximately 32% of them seen just once. The germline CDR1 and CDR2 sequences are SEHNR and FQNEAQ (reference sequence). CDR3 length: 12 amino acids. The sequenced material came from blood. The clonotype was recovered from a woman under 40 in good health. The rearrangement links TRBV7-9 to TRBJ2-7, with D perhaps TRBD1 or TRBD2 (6 bases each). CDR3 DNA: TGTGCTAGGGGGGTCAGATCCTACGAGCAGTACTTC. It specifies CARGVRSYEQYF. Together with reference TRBV7-9 and TRBJ2-7, the CDR3 gives the full variable domain: DTGVSQNPRHKITKRGQNVTFRCDPISEHNRLYWYRQTLGQGPEFLTYFQNEAQLEKSRLLSDRFSAERPKGSFSTLEIQRTEQGDSAMYLCARGVRSYEQYFGPGTRLTVT.